A single T cell receptor (beta chain) is shown here with its context. Antigen specificity is unknown. Profiling relied on immunoSEQ multiplex PCR, and the TCRdb table lists in-frame clones only, not all of them. This table holds 1.4 million to 1.5 million clones, roughly 95% found once. This sample was included in a study of shared clonotypes between healthy human individuals. For the study at large: A donor's plate count was three for CD4 naive and three for CD4 memory; CD8 naive had two and CD8 memory one.

Healthy HIV-negative adults with no recent acute infections or vaccinations were recruited as donors. Study-level points and caveats: The donor pool, a small one, limited the genetic and exposure-history diversity represented. The naive CD4 repertoires of a few donors were compared, and approximately 5% of clonotypes were shared.

Trimming pared 6 bases from V and 8 bases from J, leaving 23 bases between. The germline CDR1 and CDR2 sequences are KGHSH and LQKENI. The CDR3 length is 16 residues. The sequence was collected from a man aged 25-45 years in good health. The sample consisted of naive CD4+ T cells sorted from blood. Stated subset: CD45RA+ positively selected. J is TRBJ2-1 and V is TRBV18; the D gene is possibly TRBD1 (7 bases). For the CDR3, the DNA is TGTGCCAGCTCGTCAGCCCCAGCAGGGGGGAAGGATGAGCAGTTCTTC. Its translation is CASSSAPAGGKDEQFF.